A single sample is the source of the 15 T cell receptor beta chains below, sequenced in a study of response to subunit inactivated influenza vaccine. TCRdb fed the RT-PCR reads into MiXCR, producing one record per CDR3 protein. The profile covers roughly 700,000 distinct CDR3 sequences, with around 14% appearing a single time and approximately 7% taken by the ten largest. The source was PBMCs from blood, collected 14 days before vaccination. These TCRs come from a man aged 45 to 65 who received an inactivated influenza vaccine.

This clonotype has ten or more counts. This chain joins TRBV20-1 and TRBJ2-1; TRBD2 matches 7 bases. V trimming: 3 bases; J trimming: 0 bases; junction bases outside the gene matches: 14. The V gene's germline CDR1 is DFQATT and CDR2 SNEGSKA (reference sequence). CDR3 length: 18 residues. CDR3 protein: CSASRDYPKVSSYNEQFF. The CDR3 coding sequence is TGCAGTGCTAGCCGGGACTACCCAAAAGTGAGCTCCTACAATGAGCAGTTCTTC.

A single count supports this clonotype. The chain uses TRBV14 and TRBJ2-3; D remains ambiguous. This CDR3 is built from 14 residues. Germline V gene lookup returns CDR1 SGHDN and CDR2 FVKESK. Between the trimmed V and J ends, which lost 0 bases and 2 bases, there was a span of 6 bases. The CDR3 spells CASSQDSYTDTQYF. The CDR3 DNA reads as TGTGCCAGCAGCCAAGACAGCTACACAGATACGCAGTATTTT.

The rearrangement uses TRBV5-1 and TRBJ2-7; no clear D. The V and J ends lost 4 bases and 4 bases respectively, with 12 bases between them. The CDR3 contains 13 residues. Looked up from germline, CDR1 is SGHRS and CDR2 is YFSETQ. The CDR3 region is CASSIEYPYEQYF. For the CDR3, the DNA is TGCGCCAGCAGCATTGAATATCCTTACGAGCAGTACTTC.

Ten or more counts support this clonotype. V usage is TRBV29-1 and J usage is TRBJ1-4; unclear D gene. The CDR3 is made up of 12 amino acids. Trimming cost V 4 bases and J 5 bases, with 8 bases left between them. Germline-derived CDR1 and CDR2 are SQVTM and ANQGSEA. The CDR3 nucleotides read TGCAGCGTTGTGAAGGAAAATGAAAAACTGTTTTTT. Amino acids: CSVVKENEKLFF.

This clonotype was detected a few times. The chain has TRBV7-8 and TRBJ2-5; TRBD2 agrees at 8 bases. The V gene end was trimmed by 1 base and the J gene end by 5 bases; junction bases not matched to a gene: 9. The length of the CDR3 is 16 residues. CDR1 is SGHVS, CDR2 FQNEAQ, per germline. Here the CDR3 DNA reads TGTGCCAGCAGCTTAGAGACGGGGGGGAGTTGGGAGACCCAGTACTTC. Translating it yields CASSLETGGSWETQYF.

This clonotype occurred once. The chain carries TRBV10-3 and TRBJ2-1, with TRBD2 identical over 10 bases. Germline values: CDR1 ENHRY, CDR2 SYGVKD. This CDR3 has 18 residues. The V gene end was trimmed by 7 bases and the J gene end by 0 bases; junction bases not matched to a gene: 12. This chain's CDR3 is CAIKSSGGLASSYNEQFF. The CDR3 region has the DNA TGTGCCATCAAATCTAGCGGGGGACTGGCGAGCTCCTACAATGAGCAGTTCTTC.

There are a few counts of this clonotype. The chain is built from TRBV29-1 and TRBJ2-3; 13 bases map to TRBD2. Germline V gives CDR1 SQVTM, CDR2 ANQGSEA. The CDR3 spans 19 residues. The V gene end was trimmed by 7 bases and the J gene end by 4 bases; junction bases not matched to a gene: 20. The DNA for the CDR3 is TGCAGCGCCGAACCAGCACACCTACTAGCGGGAGGGCCTGCAGATACGCAGTATTTT. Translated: CSAEPAHLLAGGPADTQYF.

CDR3 in amino acids: CSVEDSYYEQYF. The CDR3 bases are TGCAGCGTTGAGGACTCATACTACGAGCAGTACTTC. V is TRBV29-1 and J is TRBJ2-7, with D possibly being TRBD2 (5 bases). With 3 bases removed from V and 3 bases from J, the gap between germline ends came to 9 bases. The CDR3 is 12 residues long. CDR1 SQVTM and CDR2 ANQGSEA come from the germline V gene.

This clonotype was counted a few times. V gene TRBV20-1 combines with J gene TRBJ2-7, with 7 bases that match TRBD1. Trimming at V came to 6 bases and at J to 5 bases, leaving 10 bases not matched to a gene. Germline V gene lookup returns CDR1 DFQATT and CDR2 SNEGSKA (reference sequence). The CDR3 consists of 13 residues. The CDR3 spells CSAPRTGRHEQYF. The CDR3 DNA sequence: TGCAGTGCCCCTCGGACAGGCCGGCACGAGCAGTACTTC.

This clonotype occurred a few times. CDR3 region: CAISPGLEQFF. The DNA of the CDR3 is TGTGCCATCAGTCCGGGACTAGAGCAGTTCTTC. The rearrangement joins TRBV10-3 to TRBJ2-1, with TRBD2 matching 7 bases. The CDR3 contains 11 residues. J gave up 10 bases and V 5 bases, and 2 bases lay outside the gene matches. Per the germline V gene, CDR1 is ENHRY and CDR2 is SYGVKD.

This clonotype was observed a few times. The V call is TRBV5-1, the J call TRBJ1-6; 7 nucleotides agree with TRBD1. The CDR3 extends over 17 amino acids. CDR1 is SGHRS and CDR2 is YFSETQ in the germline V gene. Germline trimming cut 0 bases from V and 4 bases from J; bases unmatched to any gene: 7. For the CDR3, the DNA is TGCGCCAGCAGCTTGGATACAGGGGCTAAGTATAATTCACCCCTCCACTTT. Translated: CASSLDTGAKYNSPLHF.

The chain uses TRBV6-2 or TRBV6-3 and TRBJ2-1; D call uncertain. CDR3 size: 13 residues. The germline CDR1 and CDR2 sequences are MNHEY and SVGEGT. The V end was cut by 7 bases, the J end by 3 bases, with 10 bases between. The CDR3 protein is CASKRQVYNEQFF. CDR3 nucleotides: TGTGCCAGCAAACGGCAGGTCTACAATGAGCAGTTCTTC.

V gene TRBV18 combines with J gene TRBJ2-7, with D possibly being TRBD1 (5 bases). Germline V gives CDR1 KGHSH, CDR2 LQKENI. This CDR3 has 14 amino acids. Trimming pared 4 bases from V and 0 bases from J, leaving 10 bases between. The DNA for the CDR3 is TGTGCCAGCTCACGAAGACAGAGCTCCTACGAGCAGTACTTC. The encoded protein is CASSRRQSSYEQYF.

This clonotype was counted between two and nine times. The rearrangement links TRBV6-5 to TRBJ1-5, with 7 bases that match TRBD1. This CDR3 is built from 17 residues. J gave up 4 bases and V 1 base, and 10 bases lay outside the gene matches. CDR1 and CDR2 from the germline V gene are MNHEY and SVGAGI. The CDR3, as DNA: TGTGCCAGCAGTTACTTTCAGACAGGGACAAGGAATCAGCCCCAGCATTTT. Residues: CASSYFQTGTRNQPQHF.

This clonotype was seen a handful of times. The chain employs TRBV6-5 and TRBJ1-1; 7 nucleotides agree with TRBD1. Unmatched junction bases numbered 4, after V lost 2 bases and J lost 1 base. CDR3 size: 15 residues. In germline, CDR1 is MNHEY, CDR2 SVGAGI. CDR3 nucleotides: TGTGCCAGCAGTTACCGGGACAGAAGGAACACTGAAGCTTTCTTT. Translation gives CASSYRDRRNTEAFF.